The clone carrying this TCR beta chain has only a few counts. The antigen is undetermined. These data come from a study of cytomegalovirus exposure and HLA in healthy donors. V lost 5 bases and J 7 bases, leaving 23 bases between the germline ends. From germline, CDR1 is SGHVS and CDR2 FQNEAQ. The CDR3 contains 16 residues. The PCR had 60 Vbeta and 13 Jbeta primers. Method: immunoSEQ multiplex PCR; TCRdb's copy keeps in-frame clones and lacks some. The sample records under 140,000 clones, 76% being singletons. Study findings and constraints: Later analysis found that TCR beta chains associated with HLA were more clonally expanded than other, equally common chains.

The rearrangement joins TRBV7-8 to TRBJ1-1; weak D call: TRBD1 (5 bases). The sequencing sample was made of PBMCs. This clonotype originated in a man between 25 and 39 years old in good health and CMV-seropositive. CDR3 sequence (DNA): TGTGCCAGCAGCAAAATCGGGGACTCGGGGATAGATGAAGCTTTCTTT. It codes for CASSKIGDSGIDEAFF.